The 32 T cell receptor beta chains presented below share a single source sample, sequenced in a study of blood T cell repertoires in COVID-19. Clones were read by immunoSEQ multiplex PCR, and TCRdb kept only the in-frame ones, dropping some. Of more than 150,000 clones in the sample, 78% were seen once. Sequencing input: PBMCs or T cells enriched from blood (not recorded which). The receptors were sampled from a woman aged 45 to 65 who had recovered from COVID-19.

Only a few counts were recorded for this clone. V is TRBV5-1 and J is TRBJ1-1, with D perhaps matching TRBD1 (5 bases). In germline, CDR1 is SGHRS, CDR2 YFSETQ. V was shortened by 5 bases and J by 6 bases, with 14 bases between the two germline ends. CDR3 length: 13 amino acids. The CDR3 DNA follows: TGCGCCAGCAGTTGGAAGACGGGGGCTGAAGCTTTCTTT. The encoded protein is CASSWKTGAEAFF. Full variable domain (remainder filled in from reference TRBV5-1 and TRBJ1-1): KAGVTQTPRYLIKTRGQQVTLSCSPISGHRSVSWYQQTPGQGLQFLFEYFSETQRNKGNFPGRFSGRQFSNSRSEMNVSTLELGDSALYLCASSWKTGAEAFFGQGTRLTVV.

This rearrangement joins TRBV4-1 to TRBJ2-3; 7 nucleotides agree with TRBD2. The V and J ends lost 0 bases and 2 bases, in that order; junction bases with no gene match: 5. The CDR3 runs to 16 residues. Per germline, CDR1 MGHRA and CDR2 YSYEKL. For the CDR3, the DNA is TGCGCCAGCAGCCAAGACGGGGGAGGGCACACAGATACGCAGTATTTT. Amino acids: CASSQDGGGHTDTQYF.

The rearrangement uses TRBV10-3 and TRBJ1-2; D is ambiguous. V was shortened by 2 bases and J by 12 bases, with 10 bases between the two germline ends. Germline V CDR1 and CDR2: ENHRY, SYGVKD. The length of the CDR3 is 11 residues. The CDR3 region is CAISETAGHTF. The CDR3, as DNA: TGTGCCATCAGTGAGACGGCAGGCCACACCTTC.

This chain joins TRBV28 and TRBJ2-3; maybe TRBD2 (5 bases). The germline gives CDR1 MDHEN, CDR2 SYDVKM. The CDR3 is made up of 14 amino acids. Trimming cost V 1 base and J 4 bases, with 9 bases left between them. CDR3 region: CASSLYGSADTQYF. The CDR3 DNA reads as TGTGCCAGCAGTTTATATGGGAGCGCAGATACGCAGTATTTT.

The V and J genes are TRBV28 and TRBJ1-2; D is perhaps TRBD1 (6 bases). V lost 2 bases, J lost 7 bases, and 11 bases lay in between. This CDR3 has 13 amino acids. Germline values: CDR1 MDHEN, CDR2 SYDVKM. The CDR3 here is CASSLSRDTGYTF. In nucleotides, the CDR3 is TGTGCCAGCAGTTTAAGCCGGGACACTGGCTACACCTTC.

J is TRBJ2-1 and V is TRBV4-1; the match to TRBD2 covers 12 bases. Germline CDR1 MGHRA, CDR2 YSYEKL. CDR3 size: 19 residues. The trim removed 4 bases at V and 0 bases at J, leaving 10 bases unmatched. The CDR3 sequence is CASSRTGLAGPSSYNEQFF. The DNA of the CDR3 is TGCGCCAGCAGCCGTACCGGACTAGCGGGACCTAGCTCCTACAATGAGCAGTTCTTC.

The V call is TRBV5-6, the J call TRBJ1-2; no definite D call. Germline V CDR1 and CDR2: SGHDT, YYEEEE. Trimming took 1 base from V and 8 from J, leaving 9 bases between them. CDR3 length: 12 amino acids. The CDR3 reads CASSLSSFGYTF. In nucleotides, the CDR3 is TGTGCCAGCAGCTTGTCTTCGTTCGGCTACACCTTC.

The V gene is TRBV11-2, the J gene TRBJ1-6; weak D call: TRBD1 (5 bases). Germline V gene lookup returns CDR1 SGHAT and CDR2 FQNNGV. This CDR3 has 15 amino acids. V was shortened by 1 base and J by 7 bases, with 11 bases between the two germline ends. CDR3 region: CASSLGTYRNSPLHF. CDR3 sequence (DNA): TGTGCCAGCAGCTTAGGGACATATCGGAATTCACCCCTCCACTTT.

This clone appeared a single time. The V call is TRBV12-3 or TRBV12-4, the J call TRBJ1-2; D not resolved. This CDR3 region has 13 residues. Trimming took 7 bases from V and 2 from J, leaving 11 bases between them. CDR3 bases: TGTGCCAGCACCCCGACACCAAACTATGGCTACACCTTC. This gives the protein CASTPTPNYGYTF.

This clone was picked up a small number of times. In the same sample, other DNA sequences code for this CDR3. V gene TRBV3-1 (or the pseudogene TRBV3-2) combines with J gene TRBJ1-4, with D unclear. Germline V gene lookup returns CDR1 LGHDT and CDR2 YNNKEL (reference sequence). The length of the CDR3 is 13 residues. The ends were cut back, 4 bases at V and 0 bases at J, with 3 bases in the middle. The DNA for the CDR3 is TGTGCCAGCAGCCCTGCAACTAATGAAAAACTGTTTTTT. This sequence encodes CASSPATNEKLFF.

The chain recombines TRBV19 with TRBJ1-4; 8 bases align to TRBD1. CDR3 length: 15 residues. Trimming at V came to 6 bases and at J to 1 base, leaving 4 bases not matched to a gene. The V gene's germline CDR1 is LNHDA and CDR2 SQIVND (reference sequence). CDR3 sequence (DNA): TGTGCCAGTAGAGCTGACAGGGGAACTAATGAAAAACTGTTTTTT. This codes for CASRADRGTNEKLFF. Filled out from reference TRBV19 and TRBJ1-4, the complete variable domain reads DGGITQSPKYLFRKEGQNVTLSCEQNLNHDAMYWYRQDPGQGLRLIYYSQIVNDFQKGDIAEGYSVSREKKESFPLTVTSAQKNPTAFYLCASRADRGTNEKLFFGSGTQLSVL.

This clone was seen a handful of times. The chain joins TRBV6-4 to TRBJ1-2, with TRBD1 matching 7 bases. This CDR3 comprises 12 residues. V lost 6 bases, J lost 3 bases, and 1 base stayed unmatched. Germline V gene data show CDR1 as MRHNA and CDR2 as SNTAGT. The CDR3: CASSRGDYGYTF. The CDR3 nucleotides are TGTGCCAGCAGCAGGGGGGACTATGGCTACACCTTC.

The chain recombines TRBV19 with TRBJ1-2, with TRBD1 identical over 9 bases. This CDR3 is 14 amino acids long. Per the germline V gene, CDR1 is LNHDA and CDR2 is SQIVND (reference sequence). With 7 bases clipped from V and 4 bases from J, the junction kept 7 bases outside the gene matches. CDR3 residues: CASTRQGVSYGYTF. The DNA for the CDR3 is TGTGCCAGTACCCGACAGGGGGTCAGCTATGGCTACACCTTC.

This clone was detected only once. This chain connects TRBV3-1 (or the pseudogene TRBV3-2) to TRBJ1-1, with a weak D call TRBD1 (5 bases). The CDR3 spans 12 residues. Deletions cut 4 bases from V and 8 bases from J, with 11 bases between. CDR1 and CDR2 from the germline V gene are LGHDT and YNNKEL (reference sequence). The CDR3 reads CASSLPGLEAFF. For the CDR3, the DNA is TGTGCCAGCAGCCTGCCGGGACTGGAAGCTTTCTTT.

The genes are TRBV5-4 and TRBJ1-1; unclear D gene. The CDR3 is made up of 14 amino acids. With 0 bases removed from V and 1 base from J, the gap between germline ends came to 7 bases. The germline gives CDR1 SGHNT, CDR2 YYREEE (reference sequence). For the CDR3, the DNA is TGTGCCAGCAGCTTGGAACAGACGAACACTGAAGCTTTCTTT. Translating gives CASSLEQTNTEAFF. Complete variable domain (other parts from reference TRBV5-4 and TRBJ1-1): ETGVTQSPTHLIKTRGQQVTLRCSSQSGHNTVSWYQQALGQGPQFIFQYYREEENGRGNFPPRFSGLQFPNYSSELNVNALELDDSALYLCASSLEQTNTEAFFGQGTRLTVV.

The rearrangement uses TRBV28 and TRBJ1-2; the D is unclear. The CDR3 sequence is 15 residues long. V was cut by 3 bases and J by 9 bases, with 20 bases left in between. Germline assignment: CDR1 MDHEN and CDR2 SYDVKM. CDR3 in DNA: TGTGCCAGCAGTTTGGCGAGGGTAAGGGATAGGCGCTACACCTTC. Its translation is CASSLARVRDRRYTF.

V gene TRBV7-9 combines with J gene TRBJ2-1; 7 bases fit TRBD2. J was trimmed by 4 bases and V by 8 bases; bases with no gene match: 14. CDR3 length equals 16 residues. Germline V lookup: CDR1 SEHNR, CDR2 FQNEAQ (reference sequence). This CDR3 reads CASRTGGLAEYNEQFF. As DNA, the CDR3 is TGTGCCAGCCGAACTGGAGGGCTAGCGGAGTACAATGAGCAGTTCTTC.

The chain uses TRBV7-3 and TRBJ1-1, with D perhaps matching TRBD1 (5 bases). Germline V lookup: CDR1 SGHTA, CDR2 FQGTGA. The CDR3 sequence is 14 residues long. V gave up 2 bases and J gave up 1 base, with 8 bases separating them. The CDR3 sequence is CASSLGQGNTEAFF. In DNA, the CDR3 is TGTGCCAGCAGCTTAGGGCAGGGGAACACTGAAGCTTTCTTT.

The chain employs TRBV29-1 and TRBJ1-1; D gene uncertain. The V end lost 5 bases, the J end lost 11 bases, and 18 bases lay between the germline ends. This CDR3 comprises 12 residues. Germline V gene data show CDR1 as SQVTM and CDR2 as ANQGSEA. The CDR3 protein is CSVQRDLQGAFF. CDR3 bases: TGCAGCGTTCAGCGGGATCTCCAAGGTGCTTTCTTT.

A single count supports this clone. V and J are TRBV7-2 and TRBJ1-6; TRBD1 might be the D (6 bases). Germline CDR1 reads SGHTA; CDR2 reads FQGNSA. V was clipped by 7 bases and J by 0 bases, with 16 bases between them. The CDR3 totals 17 residues. CDR3 protein: CASNLVGGSSYNSPLHF. The CDR3, as DNA: TGTGCCAGCAACCTAGTAGGGGGAAGCTCCTATAATTCACCCCTCCACTTT.

The CDR3 region has the DNA TGTGCCAGCATCTCCGGTAGGACAGGGGGTACCTATGGCTACACCTTC. It yields the protein CASISGRTGGTYGYTF. J is TRBJ1-2 and V is TRBV6-6, with 10 bases lining up with TRBD1. With V trimmed by 7 bases and J by 4 bases, 12 bases remained unmatched. This CDR3 has 16 amino acids. In germline, CDR1 is MNHNY, CDR2 SVGAGI (reference sequence).

Only a few counts were recorded for this clone. The chain couples TRBV28 to TRBJ2-7, with 7 bases fitting TRBD1. Germline lookup yields CDR1 MDHEN and CDR2 SYDVKM. The trim removed 11 bases at V and 2 bases at J, leaving 3 bases unmatched. The CDR3 has 11 residues. CDR3 region: CASGTAYEQYF. CDR3 DNA sequence: TGTGCCTCCGGGACAGCCTACGAGCAGTACTTC.

V and J are TRBV2 and TRBJ2-7; 7 bases are shared with TRBD2. The CDR3 totals 16 residues. The germline V gene has CDR1 SNHLY and CDR2 FYNNEI. The junction had 14 bases not matched to a gene; V was cut back by 6 bases and J by 3 bases. CDR3 in DNA: TGTGCCAGCAGCCACCGCTTCGGGGGGATGGGCTACGAGCAGTACTTC. Its protein product is CASSHRFGGMGYEQYF.

This clone was recorded many times. V gene TRBV5-6 combines with J gene TRBJ1-4; the D gene is possibly TRBD1 (6 bases). The CDR3 extends over 14 amino acids. CDR1 is SGHDT and CDR2 is YYEEEE in the germline V gene. V was clipped by 3 bases and J by 8 bases, with 14 bases between them. Written as DNA, the CDR3 is TGTGCCAGCAGCTCCCGGCGGGGGGGCGAAAAACTGTTTTTT. Translating it yields CASSSRRGGEKLFF.

The V and J genes are TRBV3-1 (or the pseudogene TRBV3-2) and TRBJ1-1; D is ambiguous. V lost 8 bases to trimming and J lost 2 bases, with 12 bases between them. The CDR3 loop spans 13 amino acids. CDR1 and CDR2 (germline): LGHDT, YNNKEL (reference sequence). The CDR3 is CASAPGGNTEAFF. CDR3 bases: TGTGCCAGCGCACCGGGAGGCAACACTGAAGCTTTCTTT.

This chain connects TRBV3-1 (or the pseudogene TRBV3-2) to TRBJ2-1, with a tentative D call TRBD1 (5 bases). The CDR3 runs to 15 residues. CDR1 and CDR2 (germline): LGHDT, YNNKEL (reference sequence). The V end lost 0 bases, the J end lost 4 bases, and 10 bases lay between the germline ends. CDR3 sequence: CASSQEVTVYNEQFF. CDR3 DNA sequence: TGTGCCAGCAGCCAAGAAGTGACAGTTTACAATGAGCAGTTCTTC.

V usage is TRBV7-2 and J usage is TRBJ2-1, with TRBD1 matching over 9 bases. The CDR3 has 15 residues. Germline trimming cut 2 bases from V and 7 bases from J; bases unmatched to any gene: 6. Germline V lookup: CDR1 SGHTA, CDR2 FQGNSA. CDR3 residues: CASSLSGQGHNEQFF. The DNA of the CDR3 is TGTGCCAGCAGCTTATCGGGACAGGGTCATAATGAGCAGTTCTTC.

This chain connects TRBV6-1 to TRBJ2-1; D is possibly TRBD2 (5 bases). The CDR3 runs 12 residues. Per the germline V gene, CDR1 is MNHNS and CDR2 is SASEGT. The germline V and J ends were trimmed by 2 bases and 8 bases, with 7 bases remaining between them. DNA for the CDR3: TGTGCCAGCAGTGAAACTAGGGATGAGCAGTTCTTC. It yields the protein CASSETRDEQFF.

J is TRBJ1-2 and V is TRBV28; D call uncertain. Per germline, CDR1 MDHEN and CDR2 SYDVKM. The CDR3 has 13 residues. V was pared by 4 bases and J by 2 bases, with 8 bases between. This CDR3 is CASSSSVNYGYTF. As DNA, the CDR3 is TGTGCCAGCAGTTCGAGCGTAAACTATGGCTACACCTTC.

V is TRBV9 and J is TRBJ2-1; D is ambiguous. Germline CDR1 and CDR2: SGDLS and YYNGEE. The germline V and J ends were trimmed by 4 bases and 3 bases, with 5 bases remaining between them. The CDR3 has 12 residues. Here the CDR3 reads CASSPVYNEQFF. CDR3 coding DNA: TGTGCCAGCAGCCCCGTCTACAATGAGCAGTTCTTC. Filled out from reference TRBV9 and TRBJ2-1, the complete variable domain reads DSGVTQTPKHLITATGQRVTLRCSPRSGDLSVYWYQQSLDQGLQFLIQYYNGEERAKGNILERFSAQQFPDLHSELNLSSLELGDSALYFCASSPVYNEQFFGPGTRLTVL.

The rearrangement uses TRBV5-1 and TRBJ2-5, with TRBD2 matching over 7 bases. The CDR3 runs 16 residues. V lost 0 bases to trimming and J lost 4 bases; unmatched junction nucleotides: 9. Germline V gene lookup returns CDR1 SGHRS and CDR2 YFSETQ. Here the CDR3 DNA reads TGCGCCAGCAGCTTGGGTCTCACTGGGGGGGGAGAGACCCAGTACTTC. As protein: CASSLGLTGGGETQYF. Looking up the rest from reference TRBV5-1 and TRBJ2-5 gives the full variable domain: KAGVTQTPRYLIKTRGQQVTLSCSPISGHRSVSWYQQTPGQGLQFLFEYFSETQRNKGNFPGRFSGRQFSNSRSEMNVSTLELGDSALYLCASSLGLTGGGETQYFGPGTRLLVL.

This clone has only one observation. This chain uses TRBV24-1 with TRBJ1-6; the match to TRBD1 covers 10 bases. J lost 7 bases, V lost 4 bases, and 12 bases had no gene match. CDR1 and CDR2 (germline): KGHDR, SFDVKD. This CDR3 has 18 residues. The CDR3 bases are TGTGCCACCAGTGACCCTGATTCCCGGGACAGGGGAAATTCACCCCTCCACTTT. Amino acid sequence: CATSDPDSRDRGNSPLHF.